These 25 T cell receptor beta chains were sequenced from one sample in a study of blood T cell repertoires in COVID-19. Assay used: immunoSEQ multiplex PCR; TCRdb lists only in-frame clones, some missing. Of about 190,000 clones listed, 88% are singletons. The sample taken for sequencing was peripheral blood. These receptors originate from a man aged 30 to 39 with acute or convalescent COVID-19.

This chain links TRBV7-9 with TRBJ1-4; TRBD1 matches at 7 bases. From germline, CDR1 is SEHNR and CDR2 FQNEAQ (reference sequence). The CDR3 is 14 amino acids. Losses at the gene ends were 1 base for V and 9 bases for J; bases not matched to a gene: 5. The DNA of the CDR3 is TGTGCCAGCAGCTTAGGACAGGGTCATAAAAAACTGTTTTTT. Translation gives CASSLGQGHKKLFF.

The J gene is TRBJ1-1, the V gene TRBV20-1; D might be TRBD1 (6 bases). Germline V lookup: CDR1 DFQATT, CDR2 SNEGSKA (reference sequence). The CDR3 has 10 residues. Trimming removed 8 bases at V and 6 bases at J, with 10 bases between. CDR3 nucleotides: TGCAGTCTTACAGGGCCTGAAGCTTTCTTT. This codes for CSLTGPEAFF.

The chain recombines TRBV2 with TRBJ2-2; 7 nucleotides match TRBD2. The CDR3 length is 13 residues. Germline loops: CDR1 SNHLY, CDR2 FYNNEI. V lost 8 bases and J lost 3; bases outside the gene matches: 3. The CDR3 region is CASLAEYTGELFF. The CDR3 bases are TGTGCCAGCCTAGCGGAGTACACCGGGGAGCTGTTTTTT.

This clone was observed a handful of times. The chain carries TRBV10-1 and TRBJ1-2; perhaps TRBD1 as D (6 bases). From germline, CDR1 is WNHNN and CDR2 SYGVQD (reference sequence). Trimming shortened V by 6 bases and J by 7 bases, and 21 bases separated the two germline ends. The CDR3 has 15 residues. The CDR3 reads CASSPGGAGRSGYTF. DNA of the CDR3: TGCGCCAGCAGCCCTGGGGGGGCAGGGAGAAGTGGCTACACCTTC.

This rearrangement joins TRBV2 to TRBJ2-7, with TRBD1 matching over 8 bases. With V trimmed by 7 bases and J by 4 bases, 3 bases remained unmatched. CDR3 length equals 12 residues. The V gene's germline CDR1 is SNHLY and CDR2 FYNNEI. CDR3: CASIGQGYEQYF. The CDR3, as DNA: TGTGCCAGCATAGGACAGGGTTACGAGCAGTACTTC.

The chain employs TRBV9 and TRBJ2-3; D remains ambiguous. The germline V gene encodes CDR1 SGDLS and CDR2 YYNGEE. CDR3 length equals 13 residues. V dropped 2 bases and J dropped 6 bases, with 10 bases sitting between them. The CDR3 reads CASSVAPLDTQYF. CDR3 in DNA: TGTGCCAGCAGCGTGGCCCCTCTGGATACGCAGTATTTT.

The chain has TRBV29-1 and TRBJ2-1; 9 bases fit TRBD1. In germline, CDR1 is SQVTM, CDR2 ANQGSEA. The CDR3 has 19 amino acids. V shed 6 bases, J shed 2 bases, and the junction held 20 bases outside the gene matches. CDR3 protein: CSVLKYRGLPGVTYNEQFF. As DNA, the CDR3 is TGCAGCGTCCTCAAATACAGGGGGCTGCCGGGAGTTACCTACAATGAGCAGTTCTTC.

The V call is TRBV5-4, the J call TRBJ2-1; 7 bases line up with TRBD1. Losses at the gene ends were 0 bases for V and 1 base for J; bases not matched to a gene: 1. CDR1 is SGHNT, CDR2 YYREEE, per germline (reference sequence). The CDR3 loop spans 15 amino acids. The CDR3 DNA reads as TGTGCCAGCAGCTTGGCACAGGGGTCCTACAATGAGCAGTTCTTC. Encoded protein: CASSLAQGSYNEQFF.

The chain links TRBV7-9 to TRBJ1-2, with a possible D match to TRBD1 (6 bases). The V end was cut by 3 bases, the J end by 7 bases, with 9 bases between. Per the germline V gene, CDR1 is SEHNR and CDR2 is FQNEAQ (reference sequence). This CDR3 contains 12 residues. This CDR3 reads CASSLGASGYTF. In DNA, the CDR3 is TGTGCCAGCAGCTTGGGGGCTAGTGGCTACACCTTC.

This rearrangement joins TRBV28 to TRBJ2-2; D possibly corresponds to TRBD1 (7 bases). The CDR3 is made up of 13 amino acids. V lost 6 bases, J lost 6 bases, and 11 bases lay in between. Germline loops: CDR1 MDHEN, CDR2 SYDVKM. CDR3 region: CASSQGGAGELFF. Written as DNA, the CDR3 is TGTGCCAGCAGCCAGGGGGGCGCCGGGGAGCTGTTTTTT.

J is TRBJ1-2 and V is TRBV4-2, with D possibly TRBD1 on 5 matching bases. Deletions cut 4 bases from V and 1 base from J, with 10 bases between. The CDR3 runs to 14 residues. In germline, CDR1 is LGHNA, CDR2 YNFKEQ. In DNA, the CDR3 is TGTGCCAGCAGCCGATTGACAGATAACTATGGCTACACCTTC. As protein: CASSRLTDNYGYTF.

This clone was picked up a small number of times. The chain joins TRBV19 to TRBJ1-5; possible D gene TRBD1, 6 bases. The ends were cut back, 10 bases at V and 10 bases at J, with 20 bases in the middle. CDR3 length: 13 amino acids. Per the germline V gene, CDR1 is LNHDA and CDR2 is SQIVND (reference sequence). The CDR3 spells CAISSQGPSPQHF. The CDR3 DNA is TGTGCCATTTCGTCACAGGGTCCTTCTCCCCAGCATTTT.

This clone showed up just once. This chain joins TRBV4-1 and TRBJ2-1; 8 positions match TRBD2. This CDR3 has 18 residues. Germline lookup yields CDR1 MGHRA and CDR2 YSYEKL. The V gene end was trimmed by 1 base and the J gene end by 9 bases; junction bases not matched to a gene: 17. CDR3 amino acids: CASSQAPSGSGRSSEQFF. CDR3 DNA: TGCGCCAGCAGCCAAGCCCCGTCGGGGAGCGGGAGATCGAGTGAGCAGTTCTTC.

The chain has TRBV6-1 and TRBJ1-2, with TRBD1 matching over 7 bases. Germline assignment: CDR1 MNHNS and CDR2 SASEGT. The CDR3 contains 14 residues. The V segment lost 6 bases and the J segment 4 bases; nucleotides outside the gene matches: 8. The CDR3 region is CASRETGSAYGYTF. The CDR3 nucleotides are TGTGCCAGCAGGGAGACAGGGTCTGCCTATGGCTACACCTTC.

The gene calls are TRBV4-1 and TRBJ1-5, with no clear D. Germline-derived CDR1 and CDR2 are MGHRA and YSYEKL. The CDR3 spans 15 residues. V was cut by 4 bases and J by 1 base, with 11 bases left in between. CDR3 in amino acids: CASSLRHISNQPQHF. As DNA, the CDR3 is TGCGCCAGCAGCCTCAGACATATCAGCAATCAGCCCCAGCATTTT.

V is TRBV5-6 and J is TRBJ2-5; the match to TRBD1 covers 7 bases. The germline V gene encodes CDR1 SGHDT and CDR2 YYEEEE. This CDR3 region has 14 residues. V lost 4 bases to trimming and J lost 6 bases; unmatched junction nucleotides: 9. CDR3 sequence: CASSRQTTGKTQYF. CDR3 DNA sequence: TGTGCCAGCAGCCGCCAAACGACAGGGAAGACCCAGTACTTC.

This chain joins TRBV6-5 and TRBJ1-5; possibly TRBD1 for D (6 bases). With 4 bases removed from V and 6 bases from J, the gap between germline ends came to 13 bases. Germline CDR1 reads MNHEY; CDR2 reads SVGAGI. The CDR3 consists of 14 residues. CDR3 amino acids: CASSSQGRGQPQHF. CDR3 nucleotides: TGTGCCAGCAGTTCCCAGGGGAGAGGTCAGCCCCAGCATTTT.

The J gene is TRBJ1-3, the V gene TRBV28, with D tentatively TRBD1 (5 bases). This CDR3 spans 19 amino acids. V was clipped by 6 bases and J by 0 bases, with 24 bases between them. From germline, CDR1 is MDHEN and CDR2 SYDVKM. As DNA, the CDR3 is TGTGCCAGCAGCAAACCGCCATTAATAAGACAGTCCTCTGGAAACACCATATATTTT. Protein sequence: CASSKPPLIRQSSGNTIYF.

The CDR3 is CASSFGTSGSNEQFF. CDR3 DNA: TGTGCCAGCAGTTTCGGGACTAGCGGGAGCAATGAGCAGTTCTTC. This chain uses TRBV28 with TRBJ2-1, with 14 bases that match TRBD2. With V trimmed by 3 bases and J by 6 bases, 1 base remained unmatched. Germline values: CDR1 MDHEN, CDR2 SYDVKM. The CDR3 covers 15 residues. The complete variable domain, with remaining parts taken from reference TRBV28 and TRBJ2-1, reads DVKVTQSSRYLVKRTGEKVFLECVQDMDHENMFWYRQDPGLGLRLIYFSYDVKMKEKGDIPEGYSVSREKKERFSLILESASTNQTSMYLCASSFGTSGSNEQFFGPGTRLTVL.

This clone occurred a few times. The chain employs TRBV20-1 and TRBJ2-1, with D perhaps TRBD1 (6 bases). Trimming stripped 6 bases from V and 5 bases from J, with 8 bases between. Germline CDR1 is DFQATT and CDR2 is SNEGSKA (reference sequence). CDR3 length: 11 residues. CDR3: CSAGGDNEQFF. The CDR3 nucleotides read TGCAGTGCAGGGGGAGACAATGAGCAGTTCTTC.

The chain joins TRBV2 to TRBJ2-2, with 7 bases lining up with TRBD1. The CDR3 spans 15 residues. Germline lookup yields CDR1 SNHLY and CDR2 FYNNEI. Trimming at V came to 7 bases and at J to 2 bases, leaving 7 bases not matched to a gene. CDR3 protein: CASMRDRLNTGELFF. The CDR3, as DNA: TGTGCCAGCATGAGGGACAGACTTAACACCGGGGAGCTGTTTTTT. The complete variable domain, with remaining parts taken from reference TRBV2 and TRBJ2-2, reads EPEVTQTPSHQVTQMGQEVILRCVPISNHLYFYWYRQILGQKVEFLVSFYNNEISEKSEIFDDQFSVERPDGSNFTLKIRSTKLEDSAMYFCASMRDRLNTGELFFGEGSRLTVL.

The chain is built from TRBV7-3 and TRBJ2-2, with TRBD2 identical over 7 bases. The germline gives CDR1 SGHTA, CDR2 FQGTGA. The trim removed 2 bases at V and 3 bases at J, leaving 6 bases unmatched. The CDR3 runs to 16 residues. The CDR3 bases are TGTGCCAGCAGCTTACATGCTCGGGGGGACACCGGGGAGCTGTTTTTT. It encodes CASSLHARGDTGELFF.

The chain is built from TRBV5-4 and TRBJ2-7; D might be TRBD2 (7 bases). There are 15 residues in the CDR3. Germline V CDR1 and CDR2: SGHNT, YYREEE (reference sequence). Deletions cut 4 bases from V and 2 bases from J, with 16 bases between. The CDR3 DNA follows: TGTGCCAGCAGCATAGAATGGGGGGGCCCCTACGAGCAGTACTTC. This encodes CASSIEWGGPYEQYF.

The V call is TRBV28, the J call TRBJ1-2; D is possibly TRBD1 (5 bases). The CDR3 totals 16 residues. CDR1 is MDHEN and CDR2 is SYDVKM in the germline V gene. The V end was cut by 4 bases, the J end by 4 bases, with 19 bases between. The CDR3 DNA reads TGTGCCAGCAGTTGGGGGGACTCCTGGAGAGGCTATGGCTACACCTTC. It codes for CASSWGDSWRGYGYTF.

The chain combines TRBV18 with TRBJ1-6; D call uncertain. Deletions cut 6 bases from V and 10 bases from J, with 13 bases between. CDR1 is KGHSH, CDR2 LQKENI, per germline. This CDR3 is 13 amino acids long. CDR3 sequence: CASSPNGRSPLHF. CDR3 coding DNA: TGTGCCAGCTCCCCCAACGGGAGATCACCCCTCCACTTT.